This is a list of T cell receptor beta chains from one sample in a study of blood T cell repertoires in COVID-19. Assay: immunoSEQ multiplex PCR; the TCRdb copy retains only in-frame clones and omits some. The data hold about 110,000 clones, with over 75% observed a single time. Sequencing was done on a sample of peripheral blood. All receptors derive from a man aged 65 to 85 with active or convalescent COVID-19. CDR3s include the opening cysteine and the closing phenylalanine or tryptophan. A D gene is named only where the DNA matches it firmly. Clone size is stated in some rows and not others, as once, few, many or a class when expanded.

TRBJ1-1 NA TRBV6-5 NA TGTGCCAGCAGTTACCCTTCCGGGGGCGGGGGCACTGAAGCTTTCTTT CASSYPSGGGGTEAFF
TRBJ2-2 NA TRBV9 NA TGTGCCAGCAGCGTAGGTCGGAACACCGGGGAGCTGTTTTTT CASSVGRNTGELFF
TRBJ1-1 NA TRBV11-3 NA TGTGCCAGCAGCTTATCGGGGGGCACTGAAGCTTTCTTT CASSLSGGTEAFF
TRBJ1-4 NA TRBV5-1 TRBD1 TGCGCCAGCAGCAACGGACAGGGGGCTAGTGAAAAACTGTTTTTT CASSNGQGASEKLFF
TRBJ1-2 few TRBV5-4 NA TGTGCCAGCAGCTTGCCTCGGACAGCTAACTATGGCTACACCTTC CASSLPRTANYGYTF
TRBJ1-1 NA TRBV9 TRBD1 TGTGCCAGCAGCGTAGCTGGGACAGGGACCACTGAAGCTTTCTTT CASSVAGTGTTEAFF
TRBJ1-1 NA TRBV15 TRBD1 TGTGCCACCAGCAGAGACTCAGGGGGCATCACTGAAGCTTTCTTT CATSRDSGGITEAFF
TRBJ2-2 NA TRBV6-5 NA TGTGCCAGCAGTTACTCCAGGGGAGAAACCGGGGAGCTGTTTTTT CASSYSRGETGELFF
TRBJ2-2 NA TRBV2 TRBD1 TGTGCCAGCGGGGGGACAGGCAACACCGGGGAGCTGTTTTTT CASGGTGNTGELFF
TRBJ2-1 NA TRBV6-5 TRBD1 TGTGCCAGCAGTCCCGGGACAGGGTACGGCAATGAGCAGTTCTTC CASSPGTGYGNEQFF
TRBJ2-3 NA TRBV3-1/TRBV3-2 TRBD1 TGTGCCAGCAGCCAAGGGACAGGAGATACGCAGTATTTT CASSQGTGDTQYF
TRBJ2-7 NA TRBV3-1/TRBV3-2 NA TGTGCCAGCAGCCATCCCCGGGGGACCCTCGACAAGCAGTACTTC CASSHPRGTLDKQYF
TRBJ2-3 NA TRBV9 NA TGTGCCAGCAACCCCAGGGGTTCCACAGATACGCAGTATTTT CASNPRGSTDTQYF
TRBJ1-6 NA TRBV2 TRBD1 TGTGCCAGCAGGGATAGACAGGGACTCTCACCCCTCCACTTT CASRDRQGLSPLHF
TRBJ1-1 NA TRBV30 TRBD1 TGTGCCTGGAGTGTATCAGGGGGGAACACTGAAGCTTTCTTT CAWSVSGGNTEAFF
TRBJ2-7 NA TRBV18 NA TGTGCCAGCTCACCGACAGGAATCGAGCAGTACTTC CASSPTGIEQYF
TRBJ1-5 NA TRBV30 NA TGTGCCTGGAGTGAGCAGGGCCATCAGCCCCAGCATTTT CAWSEQGHQPQHF
TRBJ1-2 NA TRBV20-1 NA TGCAGTGCTAGTAGGGACGCGGGGAACTATGGCTACACCTTC CSASRDAGNYGYTF
TRBJ1-5 NA TRBV18 NA TGTGCCAGCTCACCGGTGAGTAGCAATCAGCCCCAGCATTTT CASSPVSSNQPQHF
TRBJ2-5 NA TRBV5-1 TRBD1 TGCGCCAGCAGCATAACAGGGGGAGGAGAGACCCAGTACTTC CASSITGGGETQYF
TRBJ1-3 NA TRBV28 NA TGTGCCAGCAGTTCCCAACCGGGGGGGAGGTCTGGAAACACCATATATTTT CASSSQPGGRSGNTIYF
TRBJ1-2 NA TRBV25-1 NA TGTGCCAGCAGTGGAGGGAGCGGGGGCTACACCTTC CASSGGSGGYTF
TRBJ1-2 few TRBV25-1 TRBD1 TGTGCCAGCAGAGAGGACAGGGGGTATGGCTACACCTTC CASREDRGYGYTF
TRBJ2-3 NA TRBV28 NA TGTGCCAGCAGTTTGGTAGGAGCGAGGGCAGATACGCAGTATTTT CASSLVGARADTQYF
TRBJ1-5 once TRBV6-1 TRBD1 TGTGCCAGCAGTGGGACAGGGGCCCCCTCGAGACAGCCCCAGCATTTT CASSGTGAPSRQPQHF
TRBJ2-1 NA TRBV11-2 TRBD2 TGTGCCAGCAGCTCGGGACTAAGCTACAATGAGCAGTTCTTC CASSSGLSYNEQFF
TRBJ1-4 NA TRBV28 NA TGTGCCAGCAGTCCTAGACGGGTTAATGAAAAACTGTTTTTT CASSPRRVNEKLFF
TRBJ1-4 NA TRBV5-1 NA TGCGCCAGCAGCCCTTTTGAGGGTGCAACTAATGAAAAACTGTTTTTT CASSPFEGATNEKLFF
TRBJ1-5 NA TRBV11-2 NA TGTGCCAGCAGCTTAGACGGGGGTCGGAATCAGCCCCAGCATTTT CASSLDGGRNQPQHF
TRBJ1-6 NA TRBV4-2 TRBD1 TGTGCCAGCAGCCAGGAACCCGGGACAGGGGATTCACCCCTCCACTTT CASSQEPGTGDSPLHF
TRBJ1-1 NA TRBV19 NA TGTGCCAGTAGTATAGGGGGCGGAAGAAACACTGAAGCTTTCTTT CASSIGGGRNTEAFF
TRBJ2-1 NA TRBV19 TRBD2 TGTGCCAGTAAAGGACTAGCGTCAGCTAGGGGTACCTACAATGAGCAGTTCTTC CASKGLASARGTYNEQFF
TRBJ2-5 NA TRBV5-1 TRBD2 TGCGCCAGCAGCTTGGCCGAGACTAGCGCACAAGAGACCCAGTACTTC CASSLAETSAQETQYF
TRBJ2-7 NA TRBV5-4 TRBD2 TGTGCCAGCAGCCGTAGCGGGAGGGCCAGATCCTACGAGCAGTACTTC CASSRSGRARSYEQYF
TRBJ1-6 NA TRBV6-5 NA TGTGCCAGCAGTTTTACCCGGTCACCCCTCCACTTT CASSFTRSPLHF
TRBJ1-1 NA TRBV5-1 NA TGCGCCAGCAGCTTGGGAGAATCGAACACTGAAGCTTTCTTT CASSLGESNTEAFF
TRBJ1-5 NA TRBV10-2 TRBD1 TGCGCCAGCAGTGAATGGGACAGGGGGGGTCAGCCCCAGCATTTT CASSEWDRGGQPQHF
TRBJ1-1 NA TRBV5-1 TRBD1 TGCGCCAGCAGCAGGACAGGGGGGAACACTGAAGCTTTCTTT CASSRTGGNTEAFF